This T cell receptor beta chain was sequenced in a study of blood T cell repertoires in COVID-19. Study details: Both acute and convalescent COVID-19 samples were obtained from the United States, Italy and Spain. T cells, B-cell-depleted T cells, or PBMCs supplied cDNA or gDNA.

Those enrolled in Seattle joined during active infection and were followed longitudinally afterward. Assay: immunoSEQ multiplex PCR; the TCRdb copy retains only in-frame clones and omits some. The profile shows 100,000 to 150,000 clones, 75% to 90% of them singletons. The specimen was peripheral blood. This receptor was obtained from a man aged 55 to 70 with COVID-19, enrolled during active disease.

The CDR3 sequence is CASSSVSGGTDTQYF. Here the CDR3 DNA reads TGTGCCAGCAGTTCCGTTAGCGGGGGCACAGATACGCAGTATTTT. This sequence joins TRBV6-5 and TRBJ2-3, with 8 positions matching TRBD2. The CDR3 is 15 residues long. J lost 1 base, V lost 4 bases, and 4 bases had no gene match. CDR1 is MNHEY, CDR2 SVGAGI, per germline.